The present TCR beta chain was sequenced within a study of blood T cell repertoires in COVID-19. Study context: COVID-19 samples collected from the United States, Italy and Spain covered acute and convalescent phases. T cells, B-cell-depleted T cells, or PBMCs provided the cDNA or gDNA that served as material.

Under the authors' procedure: Scientists estimated how many nucleated cells there were by amplifying reference gene primers. The data were produced by immunoSEQ multiplex PCR, yet TCRdb's version contains in-frame clones alone and is incomplete. The DNA was the basis for D and trimming; V, J and clone size are from that table. The sample contains about 240,000 clones, about 80% of which appear only once. CDR1 is SGHTA and CDR2 is FQGTGA in the germline V gene. The CDR3 loop spans 16 amino acids. V lost 5 bases, J lost 10 bases, and 13 bases stayed unmatched. The chain joins TRBV7-3 to TRBJ2-1, with 11 bases that match TRBD2. The origin of this receptor is a man younger than 45 who had recovered from COVID-19. Input material: peripheral blood. This CDR3 reads CASSPAGLAGGREQFF. Written as DNA, the CDR3 is TGTGCCAGCAGCCCGGCAGGGCTAGCGGGGGGTAGGGAGCAGTTCTTC.